The 5 T cell receptor beta chains reported below all come from one sample, sequenced in a study of blood T cells in healthy people across ages. The second PCR ran about 6 to 11 cycles with a sample-barcoded 5' primer and J-beta primers. Each CDR3 protein gets one entry after TCRdb re-called the 5' RACE reads with MiXCR. This table holds roughly 650,000 distinct CDR3 sequences, about 34% found once. Sequencing was done on a sample of blood. Source of these receptors: a woman aged 80 or over in good health.

V and J are TRBV30 and TRBJ2-3; 16 bases match TRBD2. Trimming cost V 4 bases and J 4 bases; bases outside gene matches: 11. The CDR3 covers 18 residues. The germline gives CDR1 GTSNPN, CDR2 SVGIG (reference sequence). The CDR3 nucleotides read TGTGCCTGGATTGCACCGGGACTAGCGGGGGGGCCGTCAGATACGCAGTATTTT. Protein sequence: CAWIAPGLAGGPSDTQYF.

This clonotype has more than one count but fewer than ten. The chain uses TRBV20-1 and TRBJ2-5; D gene uncertain. Germline V gene sequence: CDR1 DFQATT, CDR2 SNEGSKA (reference sequence). The CDR3 has 11 amino acids. V gave up 6 bases and J gave up 2 bases, with 7 bases separating them. CDR3 nucleotide sequence: TGCAGTGCCGGCCATCAAGAGACCCAGTACTTC. Residues: CSAGHQETQYF.

Comments on this clonotype: A junction end diverges from the germline sequence, so it may reflect a read error. The chain has TRBV25-1 and TRBJ1-2; maybe TRBD1 (6 bases). There are 14 residues in the CDR3. Germline CDR1 and CDR2: MGHDK and SYGVNS. The CDR3: CASSEWRTGSGHTF. The CDR3 nucleotides read TGTGCCAGCAGTGAATGGAGAACAGGGTCTGGCCACACCTTC.

This clonotype was seen only a few times. This chain links TRBV3-1 with TRBJ1-6; 7 nucleotides match TRBD1. The CDR3 covers 14 residues. J was trimmed by 12 bases and V by 4 bases; bases with no gene match: 9. Germline lookup yields CDR1 LGHDT and CDR2 YNNKEL (reference sequence). The CDR3 sequence: CASSLGDSAVPLHF. CDR3 in DNA: TGTGCCAGCAGCCTGGGGGACAGCGCGGTACCCCTCCACTTT.

CDR3 DNA: TGTGCCAGCAGGCCAGGACAGTCCGGAGGCACTGAAGCTTTCTTT. Protein sequence: CASRPGQSGGTEAFF. This chain joins TRBV6-5 and TRBJ1-1, with D possibly being TRBD1 (6 bases). V was trimmed by 6 bases and J by 4 bases, leaving 18 bases between them. Germline lookup yields CDR1 MNHEY and CDR2 SVGAGI. The CDR3 runs to 15 residues.